This entry features one TCR beta chain sequence. The target antigen is unknown. These data originate in a study of beta chain features in type 1 diabetes. Study outcomes and limitations: Across all four CD4+ subsets, people with type 1 diabetes showed modestly shorter TCRB CDR3s. Diminished insertions and augmented deletions at VDJ junctions characterized type 1 diabetes patients.

By way of CD45RO/CCR7/CD25/CD127/CD95/CD27, the CD4+ regulatory, stem cell-like memory, central memory and naive cells were sorted. From germline, CDR1 is SGHRS and CDR2 YFSETQ. V shed 4 bases and J 3 bases; nucleotides not matched to a gene: 3. This CDR3 spans 15 amino acids. The whole isolated RNA underwent reverse transcription, so sequencing captured expressed TCRB transcripts. Produced via immunoSEQ multiplex PCR; TCRdb's table is partial and in-frame only. The sample holds 20,000 to 25,000 clones, more than 45% seen once. This sequence was found in a man aged 18 to 29 with type 1 diabetes. Sequenced material: stem cell memory CD4+ T cells from blood. The chain couples TRBV5-1 to TRBJ2-1; TRBD2 matches at 11 bases. CDR3 nucleotide sequence: TGCGCCAGCAGCCCAACTAGCGGGGGCTACAATGAGCAGTTCTTC. It codes for CASSPTSGGYNEQFF.